This T cell receptor (beta chain) was captured in a study of T cells after yellow fever vaccination. Study context: Any fraction with a low cell number was prepared using SMART-Seq v4 Ultra Low Input.

This CDR3 comprises 13 residues. The V end was cut by 4 bases, the J end by 8 bases, with 12 bases between. Germline-derived CDR1 and CDR2 are SGHTA and FQGNSA. Template-switching 5'RACE yielded the TCR cDNA; a universal primer site and UMIs were added in the process. MiXCR, run by TCRdb on the 5' RACE reads, gives a single entry per CDR3 protein. The sample includes approximately 340,000 distinct CDR3 sequences, 8% to 10% seen only once; the top ten take roughly 18%. The chain combines TRBV7-2 with TRBJ2-1, with D maybe TRBD2 (5 bases). The receptor was derived from a man aged 18-30 years who received the YFV17D yellow fever vaccine. Sequenced here: PBMCs, sampled on the day of the first yellow fever vaccination. The CDR3 nucleotides read TGTGCCAGCAGCTCATCTGGGGAGCATGAGCAGTTCTTC. Amino acid sequence: CASSSSGEHEQFF.